What follows is one T cell receptor beta chain and its context. This specimen belongs to a study of cytomegalovirus exposure and HLA in healthy donors. The PCR contained 60 Vbeta and 13 Jbeta primers. TCRdb's copy holds only in-frame clones and misses some; the assay was immunoSEQ multiplex PCR. This table holds some 150,000 clones, approximately 80% found once. This clonotype was sampled from a woman aged 40 to 50 in good health and CMV-seropositive. The sequencing input was PBMCs.

This chain's CDR3 is CASSESNRIQETQYF. CDR3 coding DNA: TGCGCCAGCAGTGAGTCGAACAGGATCCAAGAGACCCAGTACTTC. The chain uses TRBV10-2 and TRBJ2-5; D is possibly TRBD1 (5 bases). Germline V gives CDR1 WSHSY, CDR2 SAAADI. Deletions cut 0 bases from V and 1 base from J, with 9 bases between. This CDR3 spans 15 amino acids.